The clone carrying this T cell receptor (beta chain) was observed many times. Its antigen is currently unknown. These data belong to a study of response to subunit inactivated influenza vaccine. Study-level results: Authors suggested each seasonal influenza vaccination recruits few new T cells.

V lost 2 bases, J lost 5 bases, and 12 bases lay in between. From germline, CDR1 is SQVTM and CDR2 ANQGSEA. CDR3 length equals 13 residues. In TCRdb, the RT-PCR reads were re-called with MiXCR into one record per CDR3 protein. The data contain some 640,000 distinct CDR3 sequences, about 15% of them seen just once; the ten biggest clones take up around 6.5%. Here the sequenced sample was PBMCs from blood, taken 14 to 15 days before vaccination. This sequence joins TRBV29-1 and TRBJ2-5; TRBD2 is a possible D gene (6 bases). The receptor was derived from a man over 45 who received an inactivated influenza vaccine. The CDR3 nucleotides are TGCAGCGTTGAATTCGGGAGCCTCGAGACCCAGTACTTC. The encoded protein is CSVEFGSLETQYF.